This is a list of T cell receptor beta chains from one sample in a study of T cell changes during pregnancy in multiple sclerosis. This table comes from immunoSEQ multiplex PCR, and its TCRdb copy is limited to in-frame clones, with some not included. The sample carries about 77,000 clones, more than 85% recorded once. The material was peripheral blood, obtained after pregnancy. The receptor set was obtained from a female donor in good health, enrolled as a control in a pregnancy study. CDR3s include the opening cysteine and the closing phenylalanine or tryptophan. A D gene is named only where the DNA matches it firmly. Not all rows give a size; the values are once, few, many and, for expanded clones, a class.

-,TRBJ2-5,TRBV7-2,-,CASSPRDSYGETQYF,TGTGCCAGCAGCCCGCGGGACAGCTATGGGGAGACCCAGTACTTC
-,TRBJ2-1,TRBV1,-,CTSSHSGRCMGEQFF,TGCACCAGCAGCCACAGCGGGAGGTGTATGGGTGAGCAGTTCTTC
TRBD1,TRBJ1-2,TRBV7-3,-,CASSLNRGLDGYTF,TGTGCCAGCAGCTTGAACAGGGGGCTGGATGGCTACACCTTC
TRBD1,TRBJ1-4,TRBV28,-,CASTLKGTARGGKLFF,TGTGCCAGCACTTTAAAGGGGACAGCCCGAGGCGGAAAACTGTTTTTT
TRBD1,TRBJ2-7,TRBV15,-,CATSRVSGGNYEQYF,TGTGCCACCAGCAGAGTCTCAGGGGGTAACTACGAGCAGTACTTC
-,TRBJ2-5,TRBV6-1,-,CASSEVRDPETQYF,TGTGCCAGCAGTGAGGTCCGGGATCCCGAGACCCAGTACTTC
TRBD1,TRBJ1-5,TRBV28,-,CASHRVTGGSYSNQPQHF,TGTGCCAGCCATAGAGTAACAGGGGGTAGTTATAGCAATCAGCCCCAGCATTTT
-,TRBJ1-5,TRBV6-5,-,CASSPDRSNQPQHF,TGTGCCAGCAGCCCCGACAGAAGCAATCAGCCCCAGCATTTT
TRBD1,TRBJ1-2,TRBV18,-,CASSPDRESNYGYTF,TGTGCCAGCTCGCCCGACAGGGAAAGTAACTATGGCTACACCTTC
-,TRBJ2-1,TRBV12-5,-,CASAPDRSISEQFF,TGTGCTAGTGCCCCGGACAGATCTATTAGTGAGCAGTTCTTC
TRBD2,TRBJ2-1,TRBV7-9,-,CASSLEAGGARFF,TGTGCCAGCAGCTTAGAGGCGGGGGGGGCCCGGTTCTTC
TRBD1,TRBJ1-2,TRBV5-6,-,CASSSGQGYGYTF,TGTGCCAGCAGCTCCGGACAGGGATATGGCTACACCTTC
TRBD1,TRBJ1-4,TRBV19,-,CASSEGGQGNEKLFF,TGTGCCAGTAGTGAAGGGGGACAGGGGAATGAAAAACTGTTTTTT
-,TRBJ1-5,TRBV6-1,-,CASREGAYSNQPQHF,TGTGCCAGCAGGGAAGGAGCCTATAGCAATCAGCCCCAGCATTTT
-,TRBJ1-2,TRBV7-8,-,CASSLEPGRQGYTF,TGTGCCAGCAGCTTAGAGCCAGGGCGCCAGGGCTACACCTTC
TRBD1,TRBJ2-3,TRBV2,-,CASNRQGGGDTQYF,TGTGCCAGCAATCGACAGGGGGGGGGCGATACGCAGTATTTT
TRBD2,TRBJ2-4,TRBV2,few,CASSGTGLAGGNIQYF,TGTGCCAGCAGTGGTACGGGACTAGCGGGAGGAAACATTCAGTACTTC
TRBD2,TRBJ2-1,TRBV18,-,CASSPLSGGYNEQFF,TGTGCCAGCTCACCACTTAGCGGGGGATACAATGAGCAGTTCTTC
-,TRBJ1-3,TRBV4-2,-,CASSPTINTIYF,TGTGCCAGCAGCCCTACCATAAACACCATATATTTT
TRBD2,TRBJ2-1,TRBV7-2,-,CASRYSGTSGSRPYNEQFF,TGTGCCAGCAGGTACTCCGGGACTAGCGGGAGTAGACCCTACAATGAGCAGTTCTTC
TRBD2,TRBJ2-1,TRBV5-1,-,CASSYWGLAGVSTHNEQFF,TGCGCCAGCAGCTATTGGGGACTAGCGGGAGTTTCAACCCACAATGAGCAGTTCTTC
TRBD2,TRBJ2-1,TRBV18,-,CASSPPSGRGNEQFF,TGTGCCAGCTCACCGCCTAGCGGGAGGGGTAATGAGCAGTTCTTC
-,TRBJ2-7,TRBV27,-,CASSLRRGPAYEQYF,TGTGCCAGCAGTTTACGACGCGGGCCCGCCTACGAGCAGTACTTC
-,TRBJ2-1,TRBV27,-,CASTSVYIRREQEQFF,TGTGCCAGCACCTCAGTTTATATTCGGAGGGAGCAAGAGCAGTTCTTC
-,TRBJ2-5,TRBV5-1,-,CASSQFTGIQETQYF,TGCGCCAGCAGCCAGTTCACGGGGATACAAGAGACCCAGTACTTC
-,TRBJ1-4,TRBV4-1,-,CASSQNTGFEKLFF,TGCGCCAGCAGCCAAAACACAGGGTTTGAAAAACTGTTTTTT
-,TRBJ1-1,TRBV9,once,CASSVDPLGGSGTEAFF,TGTGCCAGCAGCGTAGATCCTCTCGGGGGATCGGGCACTGAAGCTTTCTTT
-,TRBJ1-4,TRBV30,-,CAWSPPTAPNEKLFF,TGTGCCTGGAGTCCACCCACAGCTCCTAATGAAAAACTGTTTTTT
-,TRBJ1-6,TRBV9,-,CASSVDWSPYNSPLHF,TGTGCCAGCAGCGTAGATTGGAGCCCCTATAATTCACCCCTCCACTTT
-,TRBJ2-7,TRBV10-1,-,CASSDHGEREYF,TGCGCCAGCAGTGACCATGGGGAGCGAGAGTACTTC
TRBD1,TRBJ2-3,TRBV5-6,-,CASSLDRAIDTQYF,TGTGCCAGCAGTTTGGACAGGGCAATAGATACGCAGTATTTT
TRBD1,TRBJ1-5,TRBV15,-,CATSSARTGGNQPQHF,TGTGCCACCAGCAGCGCTCGGACAGGGGGGAATCAGCCCCAGCATTTT
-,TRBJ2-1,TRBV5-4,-,CASSPMGGDEQFF,TGTGCCAGCAGCCCTATGGGGGGAGATGAGCAGTTCTTC
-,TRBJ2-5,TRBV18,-,CASSPPRETQYF,TGTGCCAGCTCACCACCCAGGGAGACCCAGTACTTC
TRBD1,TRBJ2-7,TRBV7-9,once,CASSPKGQGRTNEQYF,TGTGCCAGCAGCCCTAAGGGACAGGGGCGGACGAACGAGCAGTACTTC
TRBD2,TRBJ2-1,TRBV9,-,CASGTSGISYNEQFF,TGTGCCAGTGGGACTAGCGGGATTTCCTACAATGAGCAGTTCTTC
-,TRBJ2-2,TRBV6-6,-,CASSYLLARGELFF,TGTGCCAGCAGTTACCTACTAGCACGAGGGGAGCTGTTTTTT
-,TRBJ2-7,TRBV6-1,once,CASSEVRGDYEQYF,TGTGCCAGCAGTGAAGTCAGGGGAGATTACGAGCAGTACTTC
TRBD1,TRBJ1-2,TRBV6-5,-,CASSTRDRGSYGYTF,TGTGCCAGCAGTACTAGGGACAGGGGGAGCTATGGCTACACCTTC
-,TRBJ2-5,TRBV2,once,CASRGGAVQETQYF,TGTGCCAGCAGAGGTGGAGCAGTCCAAGAGACCCAGTACTTC
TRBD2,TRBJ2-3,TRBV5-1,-,CASSSGLAGGADTQYF,TGCGCCAGCAGCTCGGGACTAGCGGGAGGTGCAGATACGCAGTATTTT
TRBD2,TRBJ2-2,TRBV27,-,CACGAGGNTGELFF,TGTGCCTGCGGGGCGGGAGGGAACACCGGGGAGCTGTTTTTT
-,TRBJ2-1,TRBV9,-,CASSVGGVAVYNEQFF,TGTGCCAGCAGCGTAGGCGGTGTAGCGGTATACAATGAGCAGTTCTTC
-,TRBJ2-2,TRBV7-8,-,CASSRGGGPNTGELFF,TGTGCCAGCAGCAGAGGTGGCGGGCCGAACACCGGGGAGCTGTTTTTT
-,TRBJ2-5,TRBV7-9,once,CASSHWRGDRASQETQYF,TGTGCCAGCAGCCACTGGCGGGGGGACAGAGCCTCGCAAGAGACCCAGTACTTC
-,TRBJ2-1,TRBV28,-,CASSLPRDSGIYNEQFF,TGTGCCAGCAGTTTGCCCCGGGATAGCGGAATATACAATGAGCAGTTCTTC
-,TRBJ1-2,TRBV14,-,CASSPQGKNYGYTF,TGTGCCAGCAGCCCTCAGGGTAAAAACTATGGCTACACCTTC
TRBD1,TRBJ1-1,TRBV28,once,CASSSQGTAYTEAFF,TGTGCCAGCAGCAGTCAAGGGACAGCCTACACTGAAGCTTTCTTT
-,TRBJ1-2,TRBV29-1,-,CSVEGLPLNAYGYTF,TGCAGCGTTGAAGGGTTACCCCTAAACGCTTATGGCTACACCTTC
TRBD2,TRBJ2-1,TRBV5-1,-,CASSEGLAGANEQFF,TGCGCCAGCAGCGAAGGACTAGCGGGAGCCAATGAGCAGTTCTTC
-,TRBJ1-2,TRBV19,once,CASREERYGYTF,TGTGCCAGTAGGGAGGAACGCTATGGCTACACCTTC
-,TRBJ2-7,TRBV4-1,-,CASSQVPRDTYEQYF,TGCGCCAGCAGCCAAGTCCCCCGGGACACCTACGAGCAGTACTTC
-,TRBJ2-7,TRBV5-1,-,CASSLEVTSSYEQYF,TGCGCCAGCAGCTTGGAAGTGACTAGCTCCTACGAGCAGTACTTC